This T cell receptor beta chain originates from a study of control samples from healthy donors and cancer patients. The CDR3 spans 11 residues. V gave up 8 bases and J gave up 11 bases, with 15 bases separating them. Only in-frame clones appear in the TCRdb table, and some are missing; sequencing was by immunoSEQ multiplex PCR. The data contain tens of thousands of clones, 65% to 90% of them singletons. V is TRBV12-3 or TRBV12-4 and J is TRBJ1-1; D is ambiguous. This receptor was obtained from a man in his fifties or sixties with head and neck cancer. What was sequenced was PBMCs. CDR3 in amino acids: CASEIERKAFF. The DNA for the CDR3 is TGTGCCAGCGAAATCGAACGGAAGGCTTTCTTT.